This TCR beta chain was identified during a study of cytomegalovirus exposure and HLA in healthy donors. Findings and limits, study-wide: The authors listed approximately 150 TCR beta chains as cytomegalovirus-associated.

The V and J ends lost 2 bases and 1 base respectively, with 12 bases between them. This CDR3 has 15 amino acids. CDR1 and CDR2 (germline): SGHTS, YDEGEE. Using immunoSEQ multiplex PCR, the repertoire was profiled, and TCRdb retains in-frame clones only, with some absent. The sample has more than 80,000 clones, about 88% seen once. Remarks on this clone: What it recognizes is unknown.

The specimen sequenced was PBMCs. The sequence came from a woman aged 18-29 years in good health and CMV-seropositive. The rearrangement uses TRBV5-8 and TRBJ1-1, with D possibly being TRBD1 (5 bases). CDR3 residues: CASSFHGDRNTEAFF. CDR3 nucleotide sequence: TGTGCCAGCAGCTTTCACGGCGACAGGAACACTGAAGCTTTCTTT.